This passage covers 20 T cell receptor beta chains from one sample sequenced in a study of CD8 T cells in ankylosing spondylitis. Study-level results: Roughly 8 highly homologous variants made up a TCR beta motif, and this motif appeared characteristic of ankylosing spondylitis blood.

These receptors have no known antigen. TCRdb reprocessed the 5' RACE reads with MiXCR, giving one entry per CDR3 protein. The sample shows a few hundred thousand distinct CDR3 sequences, 7.5% to 9% of them seen only once. Sample: blood, either unsorted or a sorted T cell fraction (not recorded which). These receptors came from a male donor with ankylosing spondylitis.

There are a few counts of this clonotype. The J gene is TRBJ2-2, the V gene TRBV11-2; tentative D call: TRBD1 (5 bases). Germline CDR1 SGHAT, CDR2 FQNNGV. The CDR3 is 16 amino acids. Trimming removed 3 bases from V and 2 bases from J, with 13 bases in between. CDR3 nucleotides: TGTGCCAGCAGCTTCCGCAGGGCCTTTAACACCGGGGAGCTGTTTTTT. The encoded protein is CASSFRRAFNTGELFF. The full variable domain, completed using reference TRBV11-2 and TRBJ2-2, is EAGVAQSPRYKIIEKRQSVAFWCNPISGHATLYWYQQILGQGPKLLIQFQNNGVVDDSQLPKDRFSAERLKGVDSTLKIQPAKLEDSAVYLCASSFRRAFNTGELFFGEGSRLTVL.

This clonotype was recorded a few times. The V gene is TRBV9, the J gene TRBJ2-7; 8 positions match TRBD1. V was clipped by 0 bases and J by 4 bases; unmatched bases: 3. Germline assignment: CDR1 SGDLS and CDR2 YYNGEE. This CDR3 is 14 amino acids long. The CDR3 DNA reads as TGTGCCAGCAGCGTAGGGCAGGGGGCTTACGAGCAGTACTTC. Translated, it gives CASSVGQGAYEQYF.

The table lists this clonotype with many counts. The chain employs TRBV12-3 or TRBV12-4 and TRBJ2-1; D is ambiguous. V lost 8 bases, J lost 8 bases, and 13 bases lay in between. This CDR3 is built from 12 residues. DNA for the CDR3: TGTGCCAGCGGATTCGCAGCCCATGAGCAGTTCTTC. This gives the protein CASGFAAHEQFF.

This clonotype has only a few counts. The chain couples TRBV6-1 to TRBJ1-5, with D maybe TRBD1 (6 bases). This CDR3 comprises 14 residues. V was trimmed by 6 bases and J by 9 bases, leaving 18 bases between them. CDR1 is MNHNS and CDR2 is SASEGT in the germline V gene. The CDR3 loop is CASSHGTSVGPQHF. The CDR3 DNA reads TGTGCCAGCAGCCACGGGACAAGCGTTGGGCCCCAGCATTTT.

The chain combines TRBV5-4 with TRBJ2-6; possible D gene TRBD1, 5 bases. Germline loops: CDR1 SGHNT, CDR2 YYREEE (reference sequence). The V gene lost 8 bases and the J gene lost 1 base, with 13 bases spanning the gap. This CDR3 is built from 15 residues. CDR3 bases: TGTGCCAGTTTCAGGGTTGGTTCTGGGGCCAACGTCCTGACTTTC. It codes for CASFRVGSGANVLTF.

The table lists this clonotype with a few counts. The chain links TRBV9 to TRBJ2-1; 9 nucleotides line up with TRBD1. The CDR3 sequence is 15 residues long. Germline V CDR1 and CDR2: SGDLS, YYNGEE. J gave up 6 bases and V 4 bases, and 8 bases lay outside the gene matches. The CDR3 is CASSTHRGRRNEQFF. In DNA form, the CDR3 reads TGTGCCAGCAGCACACACAGGGGGCGCCGCAATGAGCAGTTCTTC. Full variable domain (missing parts from reference TRBV9 and TRBJ2-1): DSGVTQTPKHLITATGQRVTLRCSPRSGDLSVYWYQQSLDQGLQFLIQYYNGEERAKGNILERFSAQQFPDLHSELNLSSLELGDSALYFCASSTHRGRRNEQFFGPGTRLTVL.

The V call is TRBV5-6, the J call TRBJ2-1; 7 nucleotides align to TRBD2. V lost 5 bases to trimming and J lost 5 bases; unmatched junction nucleotides: 4. The CDR3 spans 13 residues. Germline V CDR1 and CDR2: SGHDT, YYEEEE. The chain's CDR3 is CASRRTSNNEQFF. DNA for the CDR3: TGTGCCAGCAGGCGGACTAGTAACAATGAGCAGTTCTTC.

This clonotype was seen more than once but under ten times. The chain employs TRBV7-6 and TRBJ2-7, with 8 bases lining up with TRBD1. The CDR3 contains 17 residues. Germline CDR1 and CDR2: SGHVS and FNYEAQ. J lost 1 base, V lost 1 base, and 9 bases had no gene match. CDR3 in amino acids: CASSLEPPGQVSYEQYF. The CDR3 DNA sequence: TGTGCCAGCAGCTTAGAGCCCCCGGGACAGGTTTCCTACGAGCAGTACTTC.

The rearrangement joins TRBV19 to TRBJ2-3, with D unresolved. This CDR3 comprises 13 residues. V was shortened by 6 bases and J by 2 bases, with 9 bases between the two germline ends. Germline CDR1 is LNHDA and CDR2 is SQIVND (reference sequence). In nucleotides, the CDR3 is TGTGCCAGTAGCAGACAACCCACAGATACGCAGTATTTT. Translation: CASSRQPTDTQYF.

The table lists this clonotype with a few counts. The chain carries TRBV27 and TRBJ2-3; 9 bases agree with TRBD2. CDR1 MNHEY and CDR2 SMNVEV come from the germline V gene (reference sequence). The ends lost 3 bases at V and 4 bases at J; junction bases unmatched: 17. The CDR3 loop spans 19 amino acids. CDR3: CASSFSSGGPRRLSDTQYF. CDR3 nucleotide sequence: TGTGCCAGCAGTTTCTCAAGCGGGGGGCCCCGGCGGCTCTCAGATACGCAGTATTTT.

In this sample, this clonotype turned up many times. This chain connects TRBV5-1 to TRBJ2-2, with 7 bases that match TRBD1. CDR1 and CDR2 from the germline V gene are SGHRS and YFSETQ. Trimming cost V 6 bases and J 1 base; bases outside gene matches: 6. There are 15 residues in the CDR3. Written as DNA, the CDR3 is TGCGCCAGCATACTCGGGACAGTGAACACCGGGGAGCTGTTTTTT. It specifies CASILGTVNTGELFF.

In this sample, this clonotype turned up a few times. This rearrangement joins TRBV12-3 or TRBV12-4 to TRBJ1-5; D unresolved. V lost 7 bases and J 10 bases, leaving 14 bases between the germline ends. This CDR3 spans 12 amino acids. This CDR3 is CASTREAEPQHF. CDR3 coding DNA: TGTGCCAGCACTCGGGAGGCCGAACCCCAGCATTTT.

The chain links TRBV20-1 to TRBJ2-1; D gene uncertain. The V gene's germline CDR1 is DFQATT and CDR2 SNEGSKA (reference sequence). Trimming cost V 6 bases and J 9 bases, with 15 bases left between them. CDR3 length: 12 residues. CDR3 sequence: CSAQFRVFEQFF. The CDR3 DNA is TGCAGTGCGCAATTCCGGGTTTTTGAGCAGTTCTTC.

This clonotype appeared a few times. J is TRBJ2-5 and V is TRBV28; possible D gene TRBD2, 6 bases. There are 12 residues in the CDR3. Germline V gives CDR1 MDHEN, CDR2 SYDVKM. Written as DNA, the CDR3 is TGTGCTGGGGGGAACCGGCGAGAGACCCAGTACTTC. Translated: CAGGNRRETQYF.

This clonotype came up many times. The chain employs TRBV29-1 and TRBJ2-5; tentatively, D is TRBD1 (5 bases). Germline lookup yields CDR1 SQVTM and CDR2 ANQGSEA. The CDR3 loop spans 11 amino acids. V was trimmed by 4 bases and J by 5 bases, leaving 8 bases between them. The CDR3 region is CSVGGGETQYF. CDR3 bases: TGCAGCGTTGGGGGCGGCGAGACCCAGTACTTC.

This clonotype was counted between two and nine times. This chain uses TRBV28 with TRBJ2-3, with TRBD2 matching over 11 bases. Germline V CDR1 and CDR2: MDHEN, SYDVKM. The V segment lost 2 bases and the J segment 6 bases; nucleotides outside the gene matches: 16. CDR3 length equals 19 residues. CDR3 region: CASSLESQILAGVRDTQYF. In nucleotides, the CDR3 is TGTGCCAGCAGTTTAGAGTCCCAAATACTAGCGGGAGTGCGGGATACGCAGTATTTT.

This clonotype was counted at least ten times. V gene TRBV29-1 combines with J gene TRBJ2-5, with 7 bases identical to TRBD1. Germline trimming cut 2 bases from V and 3 bases from J; bases unmatched to any gene: 9. The V gene's germline CDR1 is SQVTM and CDR2 ANQGSEA. The CDR3 loop spans 15 amino acids. The CDR3 DNA is TGCAGCGTTGAACCTCAGGGGGACGGCGAAGAGACCCAGTACTTC. It is translated as CSVEPQGDGEETQYF.

This clonotype was picked up many times. The J gene is TRBJ2-1, the V gene TRBV29-1, with TRBD1 identical over 11 bases. There are 14 residues in the CDR3. The V gene end was trimmed by 6 bases and the J gene end by 6 bases; junction bases not matched to a gene: 7. The germline gives CDR1 SQVTM, CDR2 ANQGSEA. The CDR3: CSVFRDRGTNEQFF. CDR3 nucleotides: TGCAGCGTATTCCGGGACAGGGGGACCAATGAGCAGTTCTTC.

This clonotype was picked up many times. V usage is TRBV3-1 and J usage is TRBJ2-2, with no clear D. V lost 4 bases and J 5 bases, leaving 14 bases between the germline ends. Germline CDR1 and CDR2: LGHDT and YNNKEL (reference sequence). The CDR3 contains 15 residues. In DNA form, the CDR3 reads TGTGCCAGCAGCCCGAGAACACCGGCAACCGGGGAGCTGTTTTTT. Translated: CASSPRTPATGELFF. Together with reference TRBV3-1 and TRBJ2-2, the CDR3 gives the full variable domain: DTAVSQTPKYLVTQMGNDKSIKCEQNLGHDTMYWYKQDSKKFLKIMFSYNNKELIINETVPNRFSPKSPDKAHLNLHINSLELGDSAVYFCASSPRTPATGELFFGEGSRLTVL.

In its sample, this clonotype was seen many times. The chain is built from TRBV7-2 and TRBJ1-5; D is uncertain. The germline gives CDR1 SGHTA, CDR2 FQGNSA. CDR3 length: 14 amino acids. V was cut by 2 bases and J by 4 bases, with 9 bases left in between. Here the CDR3 DNA reads TGTGCCAGCAGCTTACGGCGGGGAAATCAGCCCCAGCATTTT. Amino acids: CASSLRRGNQPQHF.